Listed here are 5 T cell receptor beta chains from one sample, sequenced in a study of shared clonotypes between healthy human individuals. Clones were sequenced by immunoSEQ multiplex PCR, and TCRdb holds only the in-frame ones, with some missing. The sample carries over a million clones, approximately 98.5% recorded once. The sample taken for sequencing was naive CD4+ T cells sorted from blood. This sample's subset: CD45RA+ positively selected. All receptors derive from a young man in good health.

V usage is TRBV19 and J usage is TRBJ2-5; TRBD1 or TRBD2 may be the D gene (5 bases each). CDR1 is LNHDA, CDR2 SQIVND, per germline (reference sequence). V was trimmed by 5 bases and J by 6 bases, leaving 13 bases between them. The CDR3 has 13 amino acids. The CDR3 DNA is TGTGCCAGTAGTCTGGGACCGGGGCAGACCCAGTACTTC. Its translation: CASSLGPGQTQYF.

On this clone itself: The sample holds other DNA sequences that translate to the same CDR3. CDR3 in amino acids: CASSLGAGGPYEQYF. The CDR3, as DNA: TGTGCCAGCAGCTTAGGAGCGGGAGGGCCCTACGAGCAGTACTTC. V is TRBV7-2 and J is TRBJ2-7; 10 positions agree with TRBD2. The V gene's germline CDR1 is SGHTA and CDR2 FQGNSA. This CDR3 comprises 15 residues. Germline trimming cut 1 base from V and 2 bases from J; bases unmatched to any gene: 2.

This chain joins TRBV5-4 and TRBJ2-1; 10 bases map to TRBD2. V lost 4 bases, J lost 5 bases, and 9 bases stayed unmatched. CDR1 is SGHNT, CDR2 YYREEE, per germline (reference sequence). CDR3 length equals 16 residues. CDR3 DNA: TGTGCCAGCAGCAAGAGCGGGAGGGCCTCTCACAATGAGCAGTTCTTC. As protein: CASSKSGRASHNEQFF.

The rearrangement uses TRBV5-1 and TRBJ2-7, with 12 positions matching TRBD2. J gave up 0 bases and V 2 bases, and 3 bases lay outside the gene matches. The V gene's germline CDR1 is SGHRS and CDR2 YFSETQ. There are 16 residues in the CDR3. This chain's CDR3 is CASSLLTSGSSYEQYF. CDR3 bases: TGCGCCAGCAGCTTATTGACTAGCGGGAGCTCCTACGAGCAGTACTTC.

V gene TRBV7-2 combines with J gene TRBJ2-7, with no clear D. V was pared by 1 base and J by 6 bases, with 16 bases between. Germline V gives CDR1 SGHTA, CDR2 FQGNSA. CDR3 size: 15 residues. The CDR3 is CASSLVANTPVEQYF. The DNA of the CDR3 is TGTGCCAGCAGCTTAGTGGCAAACACGCCTGTCGAGCAGTACTTC.